There are a few counts of the clone carrying this T cell receptor (beta chain). The source of the sample is a study of blood T cell repertoires in COVID-19. Study-level information: The United States, Italy and Spain provided the acute and convalescent COVID-19 samples. The analysed material was cDNA or gDNA that came from T cells, B-cell-depleted T cells, or PBMCs.

In germline, CDR1 is MNHEY, CDR2 SMNVEV (reference sequence). Trimming removed 0 bases from V and 8 bases from J; junction bases left unmatched: 4. The CDR3 has 14 amino acids. Authors' data handling: The authors estimated nucleated cell counts from reference gene primer amplification. Assay: immunoSEQ multiplex PCR; the TCRdb copy retains only in-frame clones and omits some. Clonal size and the V and J genes are those of that table, whereas D and trimming came from the DNA. This sample has about 160,000 clones, with approximately 80% found just once. The clonotype comes from a woman aged 80 or over with active or convalescent COVID-19. The sample comprised peripheral blood. The rearrangement joins TRBV27 to TRBJ1-2; 9 positions agree with TRBD1. Written as DNA, the CDR3 is TGTGCCAGCAGTTTATCGGGGACAGGGAACGGCTACACCTTC. It encodes CASSLSGTGNGYTF.